A selection of T cell receptor beta chains follows, all from one sample in a study of shared clonotypes between healthy human individuals. Profiling relied on immunoSEQ multiplex PCR, and the TCRdb table lists in-frame clones only, not all of them. Seen here are 2 million to 2.5 million clones, about 93% observed once, and the top ten hold about 1.5%. The sequenced material came from naive CD8+ T cells from PBMCs. These receptors originate from a young man in good health. Some clones in this sample may be carry-over from other donors' samples. CDR3s include the opening cysteine and the closing phenylalanine or tryptophan. A D gene is named only where the DNA matches it firmly. Expanded clones get a size class; other rows say once, few or many, or leave the size out.

J gene: TRBJ2-2; V gene: TRBV9; D gene: NA; clone size: NA; CDR3 protein: CASSVSARGTGELFF; CDR3 DNA: TGTGCCAGCAGCGTATCAGCCCGAGGGACCGGGGAGCTGTTTTTT
J gene: TRBJ2-1; V gene: TRBV5-1; D gene: NA; clone size: NA; CDR3 protein: CASSLGRTRTLNNEQFF; CDR3 DNA: TGCGCCAGCAGCCTAGGGCGAACTCGGACCCTAAACAATGAGCAGTTCTTC
J gene: TRBJ1-5; V gene: TRBV27; D gene: NA; clone size: NA; CDR3 protein: CASSFGRGNQPQHF; CDR3 DNA: TGTGCCAGCAGTTTTGGCAGAGGGAATCAGCCCCAGCATTTT
J gene: TRBJ2-7; V gene: TRBV14; D gene: TRBD1; clone size: NA; CDR3 protein: CASSREADRDEQYF; CDR3 DNA: TGTGCCAGCAGCCGGGAGGCGGACAGGGACGAGCAGTACTTC
J gene: TRBJ1-5; V gene: TRBV4-1; D gene: TRBD1; clone size: once; CDR3 protein: CASSQQGEIRYQPQHF; CDR3 DNA: TGCGCCAGCAGCCAACAGGGGGAGATTAGGTATCAGCCCCAGCATTTT
J gene: TRBJ2-5; V gene: TRBV28; D gene: NA; clone size: NA; CDR3 protein: CAAGETQYF; CDR3 DNA: TGTGCCGCGGGGGAGACCCAGTACTTC
J gene: TRBJ2-1; V gene: TRBV11-2; D gene: NA; clone size: NA; CDR3 protein: CASSFGTVPGRNEQFF; CDR3 DNA: TGTGCCAGCAGCTTCGGGACAGTCCCTGGGAGGAATGAGCAGTTCTTC
J gene: TRBJ1-1; V gene: TRBV7-9; D gene: NA; clone size: NA; CDR3 protein: CASSLGGVPTEAFF; CDR3 DNA: TGTGCCAGCAGCTTAGGCGGGGTTCCCACTGAAGCTTTCTTT
J gene: TRBJ1-4; V gene: TRBV4-1; D gene: NA; clone size: NA; CDR3 protein: CASSPEQGTNNEKLFF; CDR3 DNA: TGCGCCAGCAGCCCCGAACAGGGCACCAATAATGAAAAACTGTTTTTT
J gene: TRBJ2-7; V gene: TRBV29-1; D gene: NA; clone size: NA; CDR3 protein: CSGVFDRSYEQYF; CDR3 DNA: TGCAGCGGTGTTTTCGACAGATCCTACGAGCAGTACTTC
J gene: TRBJ1-1; V gene: TRBV28; D gene: NA; clone size: NA; CDR3 protein: CASSFAGGPTATEAFF; CDR3 DNA: TGTGCCAGCAGTTTCGCCGGGGGCCCAACGGCCACTGAAGCTTTCTTT
J gene: TRBJ2-1; V gene: TRBV29-1; D gene: NA; clone size: NA; CDR3 protein: CSVQPSLAPHWQFF; CDR3 DNA: TGCAGCGTTCAGCCATCTCTGGCTCCACATTGGCAGTTCTTC
J gene: TRBJ1-5; V gene: TRBV28; D gene: TRBD1; clone size: NA; CDR3 protein: CASSPRQGARQPQHF; CDR3 DNA: TGTGCCAGCAGCCCCAGACAGGGGGCGAGACAGCCCCAGCATTTT
J gene: TRBJ1-1; V gene: TRBV10-2; D gene: TRBD1; clone size: NA; CDR3 protein: CASSVTGEDTEAFF; CDR3 DNA: TGCGCCAGCAGTGTGACAGGGGAGGACACTGAAGCTTTCTTT
J gene: TRBJ1-1; V gene: TRBV6-5; D gene: NA; clone size: NA; CDR3 protein: CASSYGGMNTEAFF; CDR3 DNA: TGTGCCAGCAGTTACGGCGGCATGAACACTGAAGCTTTCTTT
J gene: TRBJ2-3; V gene: TRBV5-1; D gene: TRBD1; clone size: NA; CDR3 protein: CASSGETGINTDTQYF; CDR3 DNA: TGCGCCAGCAGCGGAGAGACAGGGATTAATACAGATACGCAGTATTTT
J gene: TRBJ1-5; V gene: TRBV7-2; D gene: NA; clone size: NA; CDR3 protein: CASSLVTSNQPQHF; CDR3 DNA: TGTGCCAGCAGCTTAGTAACTAGCAATCAGCCCCAGCATTTT
J gene: TRBJ1-3; V gene: TRBV4-1; D gene: NA; clone size: NA; CDR3 protein: CASSLVGRENGNTIYF; CDR3 DNA: TGCGCCAGCAGCCTCGTAGGCAGGGAGAATGGAAACACCATATATTTT
J gene: TRBJ1-2; V gene: TRBV19; D gene: NA; clone size: NA; CDR3 protein: CASSRQSLDYGYTF; CDR3 DNA: TGTGCCAGTAGTCGGCAGAGTCTCGACTATGGCTACACCTTC
J gene: TRBJ1-5; V gene: TRBV7-9; D gene: NA; clone size: few; CDR3 protein: CASSMGGQPQHF; CDR3 DNA: TGTGCCAGCAGCATGGGGGGTCAGCCCCAGCATTTT
J gene: TRBJ2-7; V gene: TRBV9; D gene: TRBD2; clone size: NA; CDR3 protein: CASSESGRVYEQYF; CDR3 DNA: TGTGCCAGCAGCGAAAGCGGGAGAGTCTACGAGCAGTACTTC
J gene: TRBJ1-3; V gene: TRBV7-6; D gene: NA; clone size: NA; CDR3 protein: CASSPGRGSGNTIYF; CDR3 DNA: TGTGCCAGCAGCCCTGGCCGGGGCTCTGGAAACACCATATATTTT
J gene: TRBJ2-7; V gene: TRBV6-6; D gene: NA; clone size: NA; CDR3 protein: CASSGGRTYEQYF; CDR3 DNA: TGTGCCAGCAGTGGGGGACGTACCTACGAGCAGTACTTC
J gene: TRBJ1-2; V gene: TRBV15; D gene: NA; clone size: NA; CDR3 protein: CATSRVDSPLYGYTF; CDR3 DNA: TGTGCCACCAGCAGAGTGGACAGCCCTCTCTATGGCTACACCTTC
J gene: TRBJ2-3; V gene: TRBV13; D gene: NA; clone size: NA; CDR3 protein: CASSRDEGSTDTQYF; CDR3 DNA: TGTGCCAGCAGCCGCGACGAAGGGAGCACAGATACGCAGTATTTT
J gene: TRBJ1-2; V gene: TRBV6-1; D gene: NA; clone size: NA; CDR3 protein: CASSESARVYGYTF; CDR3 DNA: TGTGCCAGCAGTGAATCGGCGCGCGTCTATGGCTACACCTTC
J gene: TRBJ2-7; V gene: TRBV6-1; D gene: NA; clone size: once; CDR3 protein: CASSEQGGDWGYF; CDR3 DNA: TGTGCCAGCAGTGAACAGGGTGGGGACTGGGGGTACTTC
J gene: TRBJ1-2; V gene: TRBV19; D gene: NA; clone size: NA; CDR3 protein: CASRQSGDDGYTF; CDR3 DNA: TGTGCCAGCCGGCAGTCGGGGGACGATGGCTACACCTTC
J gene: TRBJ2-7; V gene: TRBV11-2; D gene: TRBD1; clone size: NA; CDR3 protein: CASSLGRGPTYEQYF; CDR3 DNA: TGTGCCAGCAGCTTGGGCAGGGGGCCAACCTACGAGCAGTACTTC
J gene: TRBJ1-2; V gene: TRBV6-1; D gene: TRBD1; clone size: NA; CDR3 protein: CASTQRRDRLEGYTF; CDR3 DNA: TGTGCCAGCACCCAAAGAAGGGACAGGTTAGAAGGCTACACCTTC
J gene: TRBJ2-3; V gene: TRBV9; D gene: NA; clone size: NA; CDR3 protein: CASSTPTSTSTDTQYF; CDR3 DNA: TGTGCCAGCAGCACCCCAACGAGCACTAGCACAGATACGCAGTATTTT